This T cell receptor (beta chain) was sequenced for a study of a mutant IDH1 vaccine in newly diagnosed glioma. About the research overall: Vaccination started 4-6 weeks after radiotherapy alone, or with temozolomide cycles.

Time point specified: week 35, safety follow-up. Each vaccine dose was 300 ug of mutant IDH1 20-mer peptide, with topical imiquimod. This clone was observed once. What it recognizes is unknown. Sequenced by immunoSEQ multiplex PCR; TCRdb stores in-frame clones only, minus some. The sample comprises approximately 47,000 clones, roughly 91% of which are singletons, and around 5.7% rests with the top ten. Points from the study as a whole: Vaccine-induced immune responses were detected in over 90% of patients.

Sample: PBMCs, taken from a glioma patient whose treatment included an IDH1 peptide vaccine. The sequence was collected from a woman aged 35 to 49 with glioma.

The CDR3 coding sequence is TGTGCCAGCAGTGGACAAAGGGGGTTGGGGACCGGGGAGCTGTTTTTT. Its protein is CASSGQRGLGTGELFF. The V call is TRBV2, the J call TRBJ2-2, with a possible D match to TRBD1 (6 bases). The CDR3 sequence is 16 residues long. Germline V gives CDR1 SNHLY, CDR2 FYNNEI. Trimming took 4 bases from V and 5 from J, leaving 17 bases between them.